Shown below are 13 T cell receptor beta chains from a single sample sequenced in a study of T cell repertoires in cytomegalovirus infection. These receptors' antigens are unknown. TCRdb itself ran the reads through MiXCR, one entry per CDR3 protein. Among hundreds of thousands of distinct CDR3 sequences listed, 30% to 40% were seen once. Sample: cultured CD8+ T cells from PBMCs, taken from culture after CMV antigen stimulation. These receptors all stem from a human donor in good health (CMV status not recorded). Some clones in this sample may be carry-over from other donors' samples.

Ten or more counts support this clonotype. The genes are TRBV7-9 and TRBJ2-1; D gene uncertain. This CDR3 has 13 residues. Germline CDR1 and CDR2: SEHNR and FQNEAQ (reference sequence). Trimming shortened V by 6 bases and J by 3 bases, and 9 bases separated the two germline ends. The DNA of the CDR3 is TGTGCCAGCAGTTGGAGTGGCTACAATGAGCAGTTCTTC. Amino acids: CASSWSGYNEQFF.

CDR3 in amino acids: CASSQDVELRVYEQYF. The CDR3 coding sequence is TGCGCCAGCAGCCAAGATGTCGAGTTGAGGGTCTACGAGCAGTACTTC. The rearrangement uses TRBV4-1 and TRBJ2-7; possibly TRBD2 for D (5 bases). The V end was cut by 0 bases, the J end by 3 bases, with 15 bases between. Germline V CDR1 and CDR2: MGHRA, YSYEKL. This CDR3 contains 16 residues.

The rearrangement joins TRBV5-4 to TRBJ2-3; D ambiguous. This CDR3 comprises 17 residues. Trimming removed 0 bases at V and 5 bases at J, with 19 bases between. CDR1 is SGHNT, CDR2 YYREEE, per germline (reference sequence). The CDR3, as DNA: TGTGCCAGCAGCTTGGAGGAGCTCGACCTCGTACGAGATACGCAGTATTTT. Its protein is CASSLEELDLVRDTQYF.

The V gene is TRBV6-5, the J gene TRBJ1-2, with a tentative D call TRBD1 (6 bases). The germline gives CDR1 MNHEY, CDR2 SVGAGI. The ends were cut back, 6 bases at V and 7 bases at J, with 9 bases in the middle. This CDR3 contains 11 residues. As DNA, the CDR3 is TGTGCCAGCAGAGGGGGGCTTGGCTACACCTTC. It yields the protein CASRGGLGYTF.

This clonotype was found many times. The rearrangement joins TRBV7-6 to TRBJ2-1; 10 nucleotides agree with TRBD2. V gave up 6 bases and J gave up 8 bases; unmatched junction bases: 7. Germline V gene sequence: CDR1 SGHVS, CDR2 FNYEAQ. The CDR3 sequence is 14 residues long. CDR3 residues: CASSLTSGVDEQFF. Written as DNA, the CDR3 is TGTGCCAGCAGTCTAACTAGCGGGGTTGATGAGCAGTTCTTC.

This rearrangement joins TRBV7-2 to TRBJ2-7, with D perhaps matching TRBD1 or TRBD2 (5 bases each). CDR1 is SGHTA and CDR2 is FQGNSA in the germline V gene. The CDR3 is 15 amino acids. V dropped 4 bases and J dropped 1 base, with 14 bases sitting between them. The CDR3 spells CASSYRGDPSYEQYV. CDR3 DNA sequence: TGTGCCAGCAGCTACCGAGGGGACCCGTCCTACGAGCAGTACGTC.

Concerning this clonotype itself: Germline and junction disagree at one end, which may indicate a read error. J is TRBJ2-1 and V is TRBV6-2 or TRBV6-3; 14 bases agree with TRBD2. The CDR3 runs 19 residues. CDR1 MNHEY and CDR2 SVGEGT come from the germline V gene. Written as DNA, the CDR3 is TGTGCCAGCCCCCGAGGACTAGCGGGGGGACTGAGCTCCTACAATAAGCAGTTCTTC. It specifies CASPRGLAGGLSSYNKQFF.

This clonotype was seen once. The CDR3 here is CASSHQYGDSNQPQHF. The CDR3 DNA is TGCGCCAGCAGCCATCAATACGGAGACAGTAATCAGCCCCAGCATTTT. This chain uses TRBV4-1 with TRBJ1-5, with D possibly matching TRBD1 (5 bases). This CDR3 has 16 amino acids. Germline CDR1 reads MGHRA; CDR2 reads YSYEKL. The V end lost 3 bases, the J end lost 4 bases, and 16 bases lay between the germline ends.

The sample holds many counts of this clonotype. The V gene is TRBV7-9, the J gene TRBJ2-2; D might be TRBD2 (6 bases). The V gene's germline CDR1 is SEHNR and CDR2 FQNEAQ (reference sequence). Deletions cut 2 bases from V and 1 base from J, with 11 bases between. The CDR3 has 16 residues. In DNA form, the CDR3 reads TGTGCCAGCAGCTTAACCTCCGGGGGGAACACCGGGGAGCTGTTTTTT. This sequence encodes CASSLTSGGNTGELFF.

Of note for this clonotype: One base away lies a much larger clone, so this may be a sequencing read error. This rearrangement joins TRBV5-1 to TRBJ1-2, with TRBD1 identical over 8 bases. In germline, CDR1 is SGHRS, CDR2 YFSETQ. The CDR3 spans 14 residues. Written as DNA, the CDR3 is TGCGCCGGCAGCCCGGGGACAGGCTATTATGGCTACACCTTC. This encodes CAGSPGTGYYGYTF.

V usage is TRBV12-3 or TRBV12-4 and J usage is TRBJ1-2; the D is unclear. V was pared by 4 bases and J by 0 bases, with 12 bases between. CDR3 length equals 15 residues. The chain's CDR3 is CASSSGIRPNYGYTF. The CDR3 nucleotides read TGTGCCAGCAGTTCCGGAATACGACCTAACTATGGCTACACCTTC.

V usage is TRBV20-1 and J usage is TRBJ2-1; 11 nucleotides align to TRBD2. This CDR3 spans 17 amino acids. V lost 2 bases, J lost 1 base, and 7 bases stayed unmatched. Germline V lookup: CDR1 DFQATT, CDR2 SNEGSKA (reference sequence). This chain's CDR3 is CSARSQLAGASYNEQFF. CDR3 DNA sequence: TGCAGTGCTAGATCACAACTAGCGGGGGCTTCCTACAATGAGCAGTTCTTC.

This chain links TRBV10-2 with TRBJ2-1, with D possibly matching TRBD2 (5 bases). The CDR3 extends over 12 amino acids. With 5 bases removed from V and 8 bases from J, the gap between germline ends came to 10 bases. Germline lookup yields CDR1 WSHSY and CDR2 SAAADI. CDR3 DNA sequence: TGCGCCAGCAGTCCTACTAGATATGAGCAGTTCTTC. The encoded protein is CASSPTRYEQFF.